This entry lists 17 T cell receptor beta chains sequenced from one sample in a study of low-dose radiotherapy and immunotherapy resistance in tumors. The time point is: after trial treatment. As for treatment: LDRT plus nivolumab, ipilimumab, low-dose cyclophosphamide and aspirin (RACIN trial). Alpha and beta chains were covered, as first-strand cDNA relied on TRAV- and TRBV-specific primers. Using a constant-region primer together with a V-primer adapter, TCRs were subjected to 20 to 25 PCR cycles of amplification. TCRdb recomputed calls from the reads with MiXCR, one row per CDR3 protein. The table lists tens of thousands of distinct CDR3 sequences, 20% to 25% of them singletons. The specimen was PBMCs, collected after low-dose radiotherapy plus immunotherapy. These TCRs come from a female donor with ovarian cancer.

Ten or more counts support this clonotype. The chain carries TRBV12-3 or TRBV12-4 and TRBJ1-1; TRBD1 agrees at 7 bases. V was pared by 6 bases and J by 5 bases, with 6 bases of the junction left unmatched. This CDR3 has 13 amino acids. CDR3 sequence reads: CASRTGLLTEAFF. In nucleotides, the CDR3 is TGTGCCAGCAGGACAGGGCTATTGACTGAAGCTTTCTTT.

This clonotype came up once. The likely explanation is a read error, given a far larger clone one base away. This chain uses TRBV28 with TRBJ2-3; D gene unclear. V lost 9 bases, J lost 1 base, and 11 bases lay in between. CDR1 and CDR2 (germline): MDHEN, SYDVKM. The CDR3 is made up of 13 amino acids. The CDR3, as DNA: TGTGCCAGAATGCCTCCCGGCACAGATACGCAGTATTTT. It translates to CARMPPGTDTQYF.

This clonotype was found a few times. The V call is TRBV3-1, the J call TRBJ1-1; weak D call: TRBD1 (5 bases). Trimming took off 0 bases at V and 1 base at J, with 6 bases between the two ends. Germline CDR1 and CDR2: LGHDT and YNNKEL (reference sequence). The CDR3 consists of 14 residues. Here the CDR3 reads CASSQDQGNTEAFF. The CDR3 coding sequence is TGTGCCAGCAGCCAAGACCAGGGGAACACTGAAGCTTTCTTT. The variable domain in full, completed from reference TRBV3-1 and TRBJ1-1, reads DTAVSQTPKYLVTQMGNDKSIKCEQNLGHDTMYWYKQDSKKFLKIMFSYNNKELIINETVPNRFSPKSPDKAHLNLHINSLELGDSAVYFCASSQDQGNTEAFFGQGTRLTVV.

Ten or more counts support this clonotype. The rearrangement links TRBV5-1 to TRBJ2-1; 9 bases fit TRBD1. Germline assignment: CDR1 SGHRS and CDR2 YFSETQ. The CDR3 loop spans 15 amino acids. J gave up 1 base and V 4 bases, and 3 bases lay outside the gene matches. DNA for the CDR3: TGCGCCAGCAGCCCGACAGGGGGGTCCTACAATGAGCAGTTCTTC. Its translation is CASSPTGGSYNEQFF.

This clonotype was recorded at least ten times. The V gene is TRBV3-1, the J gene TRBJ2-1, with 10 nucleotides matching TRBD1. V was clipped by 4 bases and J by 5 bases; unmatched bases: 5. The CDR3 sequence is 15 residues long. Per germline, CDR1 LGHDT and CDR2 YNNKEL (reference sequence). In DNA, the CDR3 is TGTGCCAGCAGCCCCCGGGACAGGGGACACAATGAGCAGTTCTTC. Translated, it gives CASSPRDRGHNEQFF.

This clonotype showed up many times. The CDR3 DNA reads TGCAGTGCGGAGCGCATCTACAATGAGCAGTTCTTC. This sequence encodes CSAERIYNEQFF. The gene calls are TRBV20-1 and TRBJ2-1; D ambiguous. Deletions cut 6 bases from V and 3 bases from J, with 9 bases between. The length of the CDR3 is 12 residues. Germline lookup yields CDR1 DFQATT and CDR2 SNEGSKA (reference sequence).

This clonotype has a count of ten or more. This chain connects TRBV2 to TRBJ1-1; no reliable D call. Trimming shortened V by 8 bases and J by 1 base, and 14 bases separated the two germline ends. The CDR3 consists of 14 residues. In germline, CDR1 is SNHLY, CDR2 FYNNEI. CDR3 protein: CASRRGQENTEAFF. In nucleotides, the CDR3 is TGTGCCAGCCGGCGAGGGCAGGAGAACACTGAAGCTTTCTTT.

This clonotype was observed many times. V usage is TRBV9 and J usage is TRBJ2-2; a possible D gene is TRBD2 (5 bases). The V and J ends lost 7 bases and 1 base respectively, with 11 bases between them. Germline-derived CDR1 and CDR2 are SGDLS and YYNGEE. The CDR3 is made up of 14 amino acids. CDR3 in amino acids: CASQTRGNTGELFF. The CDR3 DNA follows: TGTGCCAGCCAAACTCGGGGGAACACCGGGGAGCTGTTTTTT.

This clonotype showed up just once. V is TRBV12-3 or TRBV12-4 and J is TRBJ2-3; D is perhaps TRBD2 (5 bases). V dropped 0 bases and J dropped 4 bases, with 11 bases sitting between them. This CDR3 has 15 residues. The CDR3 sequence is CASSLAGEVADTQYF. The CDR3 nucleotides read TGTGCCAGCAGTTTAGCGGGAGAGGTCGCAGATACGCAGTATTTT.

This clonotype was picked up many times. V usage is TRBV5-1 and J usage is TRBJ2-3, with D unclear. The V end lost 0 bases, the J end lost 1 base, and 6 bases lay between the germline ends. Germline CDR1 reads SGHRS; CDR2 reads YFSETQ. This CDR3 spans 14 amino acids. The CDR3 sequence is CASSLDGGTDTQYF. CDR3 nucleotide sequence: TGCGCCAGCAGCTTGGACGGAGGCACAGATACGCAGTATTTT. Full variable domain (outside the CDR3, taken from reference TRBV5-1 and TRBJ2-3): KAGVTQTPRYLIKTRGQQVTLSCSPISGHRSVSWYQQTPGQGLQFLFEYFSETQRNKGNFPGRFSGRQFSNSRSEMNVSTLELGDSALYLCASSLDGGTDTQYFGPGTRLTVL.

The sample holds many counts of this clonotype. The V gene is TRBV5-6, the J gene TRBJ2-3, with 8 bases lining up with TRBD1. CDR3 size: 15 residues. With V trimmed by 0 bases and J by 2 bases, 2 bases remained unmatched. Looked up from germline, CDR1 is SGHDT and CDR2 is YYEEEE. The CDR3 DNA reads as TGTGCCAGCAGCTTGGGGACAGGGACCACAGATACGCAGTATTTT. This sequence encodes CASSLGTGTTDTQYF. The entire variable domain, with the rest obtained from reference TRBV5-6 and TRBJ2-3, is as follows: DAGVTQSPTHLIKTRGQQVTLRCSPKSGHDTVSWYQQALGQGPQFIFQYYEEEERQRGNFPDRFSGHQFPNYSSELNVNALLLGDSALYLCASSLGTGTTDTQYFGPGTRLTVL.

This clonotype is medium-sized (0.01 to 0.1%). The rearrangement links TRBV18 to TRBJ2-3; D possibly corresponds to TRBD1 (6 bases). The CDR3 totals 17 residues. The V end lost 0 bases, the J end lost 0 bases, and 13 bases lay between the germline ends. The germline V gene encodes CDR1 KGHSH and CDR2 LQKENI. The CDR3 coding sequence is TGTGCCAGCTCACCACCCCACGGTGGGGGCAGCACAGATACGCAGTATTTT. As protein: CASSPPHGGGSTDTQYF. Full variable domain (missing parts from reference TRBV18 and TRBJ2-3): NAGVMQNPRHLVRRRGQEARLRCSPMKGHSHVYWYRQLPEEGLKFMVYLQKENIIDESGMPKERFSAEFPKEGPSILRIQQVVRGDSAAYFCASSPPHGGGSTDTQYFGPGTRLTVL.

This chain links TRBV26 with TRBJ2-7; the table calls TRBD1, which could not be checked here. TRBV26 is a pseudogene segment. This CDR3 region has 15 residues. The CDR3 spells CASRAGQGVTDEQYF. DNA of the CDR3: TGTGCCAGCAGGGCGGGACAGGGTGTCACGGACGAGCAGTACTTC.

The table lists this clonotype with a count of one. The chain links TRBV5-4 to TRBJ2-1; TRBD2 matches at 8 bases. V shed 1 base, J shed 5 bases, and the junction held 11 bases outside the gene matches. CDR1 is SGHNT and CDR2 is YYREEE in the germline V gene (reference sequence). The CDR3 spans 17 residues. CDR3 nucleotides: TGTGCCAGCAGCTTGCCCGTCAAGACGGGAGGGAACAATGAGCAGTTCTTC. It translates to CASSLPVKTGGNNEQFF.

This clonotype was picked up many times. The CDR3 here is CASRPPGVSYNEQFF. The CDR3 DNA reads as TGTGCCAGTAGACCTCCTGGGGTTTCCTACAATGAGCAGTTCTTC. This sequence joins TRBV19 and TRBJ2-1; D unresolved. The CDR3 loop spans 15 amino acids. CDR1 and CDR2 (germline): LNHDA, SQIVND (reference sequence). V shed 6 bases and J shed 1 base, with 13 bases lying between them. Together with reference TRBV19 and TRBJ2-1, the CDR3 gives the full variable domain: DGGITQSPKYLFRKEGQNVTLSCEQNLNHDAMYWYRQDPGQGLRLIYYSQIVNDFQKGDIAEGYSVSREKKESFPLTVTSAQKNPTAFYLCASRPPGVSYNEQFFGPGTRLTVL.

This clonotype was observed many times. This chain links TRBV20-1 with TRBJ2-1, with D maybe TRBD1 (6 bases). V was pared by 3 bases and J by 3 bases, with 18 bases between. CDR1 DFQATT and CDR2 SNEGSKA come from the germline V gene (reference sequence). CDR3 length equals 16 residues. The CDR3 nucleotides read TGCAGTGCTAGGCCATTCAGGGGAACCGACTACAATGAGCAGTTCTTC. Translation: CSARPFRGTDYNEQFF.

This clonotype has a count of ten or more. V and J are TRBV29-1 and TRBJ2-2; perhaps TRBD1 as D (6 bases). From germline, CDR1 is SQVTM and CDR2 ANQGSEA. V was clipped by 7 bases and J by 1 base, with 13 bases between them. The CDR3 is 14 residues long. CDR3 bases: TGCAGCGCATTGGACAGTGAGAACACCGGGGAGCTGTTTTTT. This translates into CSALDSENTGELFF.